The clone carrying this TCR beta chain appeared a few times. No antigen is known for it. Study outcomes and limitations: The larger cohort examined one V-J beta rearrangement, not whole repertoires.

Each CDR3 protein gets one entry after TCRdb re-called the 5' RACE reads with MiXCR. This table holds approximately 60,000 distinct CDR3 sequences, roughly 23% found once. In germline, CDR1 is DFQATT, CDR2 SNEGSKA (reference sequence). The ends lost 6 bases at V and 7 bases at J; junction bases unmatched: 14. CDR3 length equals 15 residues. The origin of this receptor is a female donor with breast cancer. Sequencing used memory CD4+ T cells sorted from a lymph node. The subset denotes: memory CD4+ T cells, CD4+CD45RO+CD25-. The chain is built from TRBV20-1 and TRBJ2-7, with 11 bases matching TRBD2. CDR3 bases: TGCAGTGCAACGCCTTGGGGGACTAGCGGTCGGGAGCAGTACTTC. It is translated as CSATPWGTSGREQYF.